Listed here are 5 T cell receptor beta chains from one sample, sequenced in a study of blood T cell repertoires in COVID-19. Clones were sequenced by immunoSEQ multiplex PCR, and TCRdb holds only the in-frame ones, with some missing. This table holds around 95,000 clones, about 77% found once. Sequences were obtained from peripheral blood. These TCRs come from a man in his 70s with active or convalescent COVID-19.

J is TRBJ2-7 and V is TRBV29-1, with 9 bases that match TRBD2. There are 14 residues in the CDR3. CDR1 and CDR2 (germline): SQVTM, ANQGSEA. V was clipped by 7 bases and J by 6 bases; unmatched bases: 13. The CDR3 DNA sequence: TGCAGCGCTGGGACCAATAGCGGGAGTAGCGAGCAGTACTTC. This translates into CSAGTNSGSSEQYF.

The chain employs TRBV19 and TRBJ1-5; D is possibly TRBD1 (6 bases). Germline V gene data show CDR1 as LNHDA and CDR2 as SQIVND (reference sequence). The ends were cut back, 4 bases at V and 0 bases at J, with 16 bases in the middle. The CDR3 has 17 amino acids. For the CDR3, the DNA is TGTGCCAGTAGTACGATGGACAGCCTGTATAGCAATCAGCCCCAGCATTTT. This sequence encodes CASSTMDSLYSNQPQHF.

This clone has only a few counts. The genes are TRBV5-5 and TRBJ1-4; D is ambiguous. V dropped 5 bases and J dropped 8 bases, with 19 bases sitting between them. This CDR3 spans 15 amino acids. CDR1 is SGHKS, CDR2 YYEKEE, per germline (reference sequence). The CDR3 here is CASSPYGLLEEKLFF. The CDR3 DNA follows: TGTGCCAGCAGTCCTTATGGCTTACTGGAGGAAAAACTGTTTTTT.

CDR3 protein: CASSQSYPGQFSSGNTIYF. DNA of the CDR3: TGTGCCAGCAGCCAATCTTATCCGGGACAATTTTCCTCTGGAAACACCATATATTTT. The J gene is TRBJ1-3, the V gene TRBV3-1 (or the pseudogene TRBV3-2), with D perhaps TRBD1 (6 bases). Germline CDR1 reads LGHDT; CDR2 reads YNNKEL (reference sequence). This CDR3 is built from 19 residues. V was pared by 2 bases and J by 0 bases, with 20 bases between.

This clone was recorded a few times. Other DNA sequences from this sample encode an identical CDR3 as well. The chain couples TRBV4-1 to TRBJ2-7; D is possibly TRBD1 (6 bases). V lost 0 bases and J 3 bases, leaving 12 bases between the germline ends. This CDR3 comprises 15 residues. From germline, CDR1 is MGHRA and CDR2 YSYEKL. CDR3 protein: CASSQDLGQLYEQYF. DNA for the CDR3: TGCGCCAGCAGCCAAGACCTCGGACAGCTCTACGAGCAGTACTTC.